These 23 T cell receptor beta chains originate from one sample sequenced in a study of blood T cell repertoires in COVID-19. Produced via immunoSEQ multiplex PCR; TCRdb's table is partial and in-frame only. The data contain 200,000 to 250,000 clones, roughly 86% of them singletons. The sequencing input was peripheral blood. These receptor sequences come from a woman aged 45-65 years with active or convalescent COVID-19.

The chain uses TRBV19 and TRBJ2-1; 11 bases fit TRBD2. The germline CDR1 and CDR2 sequences are LNHDA and SQIVND (reference sequence). The length of the CDR3 is 15 residues. V was clipped by 8 bases and J by 7 bases; unmatched bases: 10. CDR3 nucleotide sequence: TGTGCCAGTGGTAGCGGGAGGGCAACCGAGAATGAGCAGTTCTTC. Translating it yields CASGSGRATENEQFF.

The chain couples TRBV5-1 to TRBJ1-2; the match to TRBD1 covers 8 bases. Trimming took 3 bases from V and 8 from J; bases not matched to a gene: 6. CDR3 size: 13 residues. CDR1 is SGHRS and CDR2 is YFSETQ in the germline V gene. This CDR3 reads CASSSDRGWGYTF. The CDR3 coding sequence is TGCGCCAGCAGCTCCGACAGGGGCTGGGGCTACACCTTC.

This chain connects TRBV27 to TRBJ2-5, with 8 bases identical to TRBD2. Germline V CDR1 and CDR2: MNHEY, SMNVEV (reference sequence). J lost 5 bases, V lost 3 bases, and 8 bases had no gene match. CDR3 length: 15 residues. The CDR3 loop reads CASSLAGGRGETQYF. The CDR3 coding sequence is TGTGCCAGCAGTTTGGCGGGGGGACGGGGGGAGACCCAGTACTTC.

The V gene is TRBV11-2, the J gene TRBJ2-3; 10 bases line up with TRBD1. The CDR3 has 16 amino acids. V lost 4 bases and J lost 4; bases outside the gene matches: 8. Germline V gives CDR1 SGHAT, CDR2 FQNNGV. CDR3 protein: CASSSRDRGSPDTQYF. In nucleotides, the CDR3 is TGTGCCAGCAGCTCCCGGGACAGGGGAAGCCCAGATACGCAGTATTTT.

The V and J genes are TRBV13 and TRBJ2-1; D perhaps matches TRBD2 (5 bases). V lost 3 bases, J lost 6 bases, and 15 bases lay in between. The CDR3 contains 15 residues. Germline CDR1 reads PRHDT; CDR2 reads FYEKMQ (reference sequence). CDR3 protein: CASSFPRLAVNEQFF. CDR3 nucleotides: TGTGCCAGCAGCTTCCCCCGCCTAGCAGTCAATGAGCAGTTCTTC.

The chain is built from TRBV5-4 and TRBJ1-1; no definite D call. CDR1 is SGHNT and CDR2 is YYREEE in the germline V gene (reference sequence). Trimming took off 0 bases at V and 1 base at J, with 10 bases between the two ends. This CDR3 is 15 amino acids long. The CDR3 DNA reads TGTGCCAGCAGCTTGGGTCGTGGGAGGAACACTGAAGCTTTCTTT. As protein: CASSLGRGRNTEAFF.

The chain couples TRBV10-1 to TRBJ1-1, with 7 nucleotides matching TRBD1. With 0 bases clipped from V and 2 bases from J, the junction kept 3 bases outside the gene matches. This CDR3 comprises 15 residues. From germline, CDR1 is WNHNN and CDR2 SYGVQD (reference sequence). The CDR3 DNA sequence: TGCGCCAGCAGTGAGTCGACAGGGATAAACACTGAAGCTTTCTTT. Translated, it gives CASSESTGINTEAFF.

The chain employs TRBV10-2 and TRBJ2-4; 12 bases fit TRBD2. The germline V gene has CDR1 WSHSY and CDR2 SAAADI. After removal of 4 bases from V and 3 bases from J, the junction contained 16 bases not matched to a gene. The length of the CDR3 is 20 residues. Here the CDR3 reads CASSGISRRTSGIVKNIQYF. The CDR3 nucleotides read TGCGCCAGCAGTGGTATTTCGAGAAGGACTAGCGGGATTGTCAAAAACATTCAGTACTTC.

The V gene is TRBV9, the J gene TRBJ2-5; 7 nucleotides match TRBD1. Germline lookup yields CDR1 SGDLS and CDR2 YYNGEE. The CDR3 sequence is 15 residues long. Trimming at V came to 0 bases and at J to 5 bases, leaving 7 bases not matched to a gene. The CDR3 region has the DNA TGTGCCAGCAGCGTAGACGGCAGGGGGATGGAGACCCAGTACTTC. As protein: CASSVDGRGMETQYF.

V gene TRBV9 combines with J gene TRBJ1-2, with D hard to call. Germline CDR1 is SGDLS and CDR2 is YYNGEE. This CDR3 comprises 13 residues. V lost 3 bases, J lost 0 bases, and 6 bases lay in between. The CDR3 nucleotides are TGTGCCAGCAGCGAAGGAGCTAACTATGGCTACACCTTC. Its protein is CASSEGANYGYTF.

V gene TRBV27 combines with J gene TRBJ2-5; TRBD2 matches at 8 bases. Germline loops: CDR1 MNHEY, CDR2 SMNVEV (reference sequence). The CDR3 is 15 residues long. J gave up 3 bases and V 3 bases, and 6 bases lay outside the gene matches. CDR3 region: CASSFYAGGKETQYF. CDR3 DNA sequence: TGTGCCAGCAGTTTTTACGCGGGGGGCAAAGAGACCCAGTACTTC.

The V call is TRBV9, the J call TRBJ1-6; possibly TRBD1 for D (5 bases). Germline-derived CDR1 and CDR2 are SGDLS and YYNGEE. CDR3 length: 14 residues. Trimming left V 2 bases short and J 10 bases short, with 13 bases between. The CDR3 here is CASSVGQGTSPLHF. CDR3 nucleotide sequence: TGTGCCAGCAGCGTGGGGCAGGGTACCTCACCCCTCCACTTT.

The CDR3 sequence is CAISATGGHEKLFF. The CDR3 DNA is TGTGCCATCAGTGCTACAGGGGGCCATGAAAAACTGTTTTTT. The V gene is TRBV10-3, the J gene TRBJ1-4, with 9 nucleotides matching TRBD1. The CDR3 length is 14 residues. The J segment lost 6 bases and the V segment lost 4 bases, leaving 3 bases of the junction unmatched. Germline CDR1 reads ENHRY; CDR2 reads SYGVKD.

The chain carries TRBV4-1 and TRBJ1-5; D gene ambiguous. The CDR3 consists of 16 residues. V dropped 0 bases and J dropped 9 bases, with 18 bases sitting between them. Germline CDR1 reads MGHRA; CDR2 reads YSYEKL. CDR3 protein: CASSQDSDGSTRPQHF. The CDR3 DNA follows: TGCGCCAGCAGCCAAGATTCGGACGGCTCAACTAGGCCCCAGCATTTT.

This clone showed up just once. This rearrangement joins TRBV7-8 to TRBJ1-2, with 10 bases identical to TRBD1. The V gene's germline CDR1 is SGHVS and CDR2 FQNEAQ. This CDR3 comprises 15 residues. V lost 5 bases, J lost 7 bases, and 10 bases stayed unmatched. In DNA, the CDR3 is TGTGCCAGCAGCAACCGGGACAGGGGTCAAGCTGGCTACACCTTC. Protein: CASSNRDRGQAGYTF.

This sequence joins TRBV3-1 (or the pseudogene TRBV3-2) and TRBJ2-7; D is possibly TRBD2 (5 bases). Germline CDR1 LGHDT, CDR2 YNNKEL (reference sequence). Deletions cut 5 bases from V and 2 bases from J, with 16 bases between. This CDR3 has 15 amino acids. CDR3 protein: CASSAAGGKTYEQYF. In nucleotides, the CDR3 is TGTGCCAGCAGCGCCGCAGGAGGAAAGACCTACGAGCAGTACTTC.

CDR3 sequence reads: CASSKETQYF. The CDR3 DNA follows: TGTGCCAGTTCCAAAGAGACCCAGTACTTC. This chain links TRBV3-1 (or the pseudogene TRBV3-2) with TRBJ2-5; D is ambiguous. This CDR3 region has 10 residues. The germline gives CDR1 LGHDT, CDR2 YNNKEL (reference sequence). The V end was cut by 9 bases, the J end by 3 bases, with 5 bases between.

This sequence joins TRBV7-3 and TRBJ1-1, with D tentatively TRBD1 (5 bases). Germline V gene data show CDR1 as SGHTA and CDR2 as FQGTGA. V lost 2 bases and J lost 6, with 13 bases in between. CDR3 length equals 14 residues. The CDR3: CASSLLAGSSEAFF. The CDR3 DNA reads TGTGCCAGCAGCTTATTGGCAGGGTCTTCTGAAGCTTTCTTT.

This clone has a handful of counts. The chain combines TRBV14 with TRBJ1-1; 7 nucleotides agree with TRBD1. The CDR3 consists of 15 residues. CDR1 SGHDN and CDR2 FVKESK come from the germline V gene. The V and J ends lost 4 bases and 1 base, in that order; junction bases with no gene match: 6. CDR3 in amino acids: CASSRRQGPNTEAFF. CDR3 nucleotides: TGTGCCAGCAGCCGACGACAGGGACCGAACACTGAAGCTTTCTTT.

The CDR3 reads CASSYSAGTEAFF. In DNA form, the CDR3 reads TGTGCCAGCAGTTACTCGGCAGGGACTGAAGCTTTCTTT. J is TRBJ1-1 and V is TRBV6-5; a possible D gene is TRBD1 (5 bases). Germline CDR1 is MNHEY and CDR2 is SVGAGI. Trimming cost V 0 bases and J 5 bases, with 7 bases left between them. This CDR3 has 13 amino acids.

The chain links TRBV2 to TRBJ1-2; D unclear. Per the germline V gene, CDR1 is SNHLY and CDR2 is FYNNEI. The CDR3 length is 13 residues. With 4 bases removed from V and 8 bases from J, the gap between germline ends came to 14 bases. Written as DNA, the CDR3 is TGTGCCAGCAGTGGGGAGGGAAGGATAGGCTACACCTTC. This translates into CASSGEGRIGYTF.

There are a few counts of this clone. The chain is built from TRBV24-1 and TRBJ1-2; D is perhaps TRBD1 (5 bases). V was clipped by 4 bases and J by 7 bases, with 15 bases between them. The germline V gene encodes CDR1 KGHDR and CDR2 SFDVKD. The CDR3 covers 14 residues. The CDR3 loop reads CATSDPKRQFGYTF. In nucleotides, the CDR3 is TGTGCCACCAGTGACCCAAAGCGACAGTTTGGCTACACCTTC.

This clone was seen once. CDR3 sequence (DNA): TGTGCCAGTAGTATAGCAGGGTCTGGAAACACCATATATTTT. Amino acids: CASSIAGSGNTIYF. The V and J genes are TRBV19 and TRBJ1-3; D may be TRBD1 (5 bases). The V gene's germline CDR1 is LNHDA and CDR2 SQIVND (reference sequence). The CDR3 loop spans 14 amino acids. The germline V and J ends were trimmed by 1 base and 1 base, with 5 bases remaining between them.